These T cell receptor beta chains were read from a single sample in a study of T cell responses to AZD1222 COVID-19 vaccine. Repertoires were generated with immunoSEQ multiplex PCR, while TCRdb's copy carries only in-frame clones and drops some. The data show some 86,000 clones, roughly 90% seen once. The source material was peripheral blood, sampled 28 days after the second AZD1222 dose. All receptors come from an adult who received the AZD1222 COVID-19 vaccine. Both conserved end residues are part of each CDR3. A D gene is named only where the DNA matches it firmly. Clone size, where shown, is once, few, many, or a class for clones that have expanded.

NA	TRBJ2-7	TRBV27	once	TGTGCCAGCAGTTTAATCGGTCAGGGGCTCTTCTTC	CASSLIGQGLFF
NA	TRBJ2-3	TRBV7-3	NA	TGTGCCAGCAGCCACCGACCGGGGTCCCTCGGCACAGATACGCAGTATTTT	CASSHRPGSLGTDTQYF
TRBD2	TRBJ2-1	TRBV29-1	NA	TGCAGCGTTGTGGGACTAGCGGGGCCAAACGAGCAGTTCTTC	CSVVGLAGPNEQFF
TRBD1	TRBJ1-1	TRBV20-1	NA	TGCAGTGCTAAGGGGGCCACTGAAGCTTTCTTT	CSAKGATEAFF
TRBD1	TRBJ1-5	TRBV7-9	NA	TGTGCCAGCAGCTTAGGTTTTGGTGGACAGGGGAATCAGCCCCAGCATTTT	CASSLGFGGQGNQPQHF
NA	TRBJ2-7	TRBV28	NA	TGTGCCAGCAGACCAAGAAACCCCTACGAGCAGTACTTC	CASRPRNPYEQYF
TRBD1	TRBJ2-7	TRBV4-2	NA	TGTGCCAGCAGCCACATTAAAAGCGGGACAGGGTTAAGCGAGCAGTACTTC	CASSHIKSGTGLSEQYF
NA	TRBJ2-1	TRBV5-4	NA	TGTGCCAGCAGCTGGGGGACGGATAGCAATGAGCAGTTCTTC	CASSWGTDSNEQFF
TRBD2	TRBJ2-3	TRBV10-1	NA	TGCGCCAGCAGTTCTAGCGGGAGGGGAGGTAATACGCAGTATTTT	CASSSSGRGGNTQYF
NA	TRBJ2-7	TRBV5-1	NA	TGCGCCAGCAGCTTGGCCCTGGCAGGAAGAAACTACGAGCAGTACTTC	CASSLALAGRNYEQYF
NA	TRBJ1-5	TRBV6-2/TRBV6-3	NA	TGTGCCAGCAGCCCACTATTACAGGGAAGCAATCAGCCCCAGCATTTT	CASSPLLQGSNQPQHF
TRBD1	TRBJ2-7	TRBV12-5	NA	TGTGCTAGTGCCCTGACAGGGTGGGAGCAGTACTTC	CASALTGWEQYF
NA	TRBJ1-5	TRBV27	NA	TGTGCCAGCAGTCTCCTGGGGGACAATCAGCCCCAGCATTTT	CASSLLGDNQPQHF
NA	TRBJ2-5	TRBV6-5	NA	TGTGCCAGCAGTTACGGGGGTGCGAGGCAGGAGACCCAGTACTTC	CASSYGGARQETQYF
TRBD2	TRBJ2-7	TRBV27	NA	TGTGCCAGCAGTTTTGGTCTCCCGTTAGCGGGATCCTACGAGCAGTACTTC	CASSFGLPLAGSYEQYF
TRBD1	TRBJ2-7	TRBV29-1	NA	TGCAGCGTTGTGAGACAGGGGATTTTCTACGAGCAGTACTTC	CSVVRQGIFYEQYF
NA	TRBJ2-5	TRBV14	NA	TGTGCCAGCAGCCAAGATCGGCTGACAGGACGGGGATTCCAAGAGACCCAGTACTTC	CASSQDRLTGRGFQETQYF
NA	TRBJ2-7	TRBV13	NA	TGTGCCAGCAGCTCCATAGCAAACTACGAGCAGTACTTC	CASSSIANYEQYF
TRBD2	TRBJ2-3	TRBV5-6	NA	TGTGCCAGCAGCGGGAGGACTAGCGGGAGGACAGATACGCAGTATTTT	CASSGRTSGRTDTQYF
TRBD2	TRBJ2-1	TRBV6-4	NA	TGTGCCAGCAGTGACCCGTTACTAGCGGGAGGGATAAATGAGCAGTTCTTC	CASSDPLLAGGINEQFF
NA	TRBJ2-7	TRBV10-2	NA	TGCGCCAGCAGGGAATCGGGACGGACCTACGAGCAGTACTTC	CASRESGRTYEQYF
NA	TRBJ1-6	TRBV6-5	NA	TGTGCCAGCGGACGTGAACCAGGCGGGTCACCCCTCCACTTT	CASGREPGGSPLHF
TRBD1	TRBJ1-1	TRBV4-3	once	TGCGCCAGCAGCGCAGACAGGGTGAACACTGAAGCTTTCTTT	CASSADRVNTEAFF
NA	TRBJ2-3	TRBV7-3	NA	TGTGCCAGCAGCCAAACAGGGTATTCGGGCACAGATACGCAGTATTTT	CASSQTGYSGTDTQYF
TRBD1	TRBJ1-2	TRBV6-5	NA	TGTGCCAGCAGTTCCGACAGGGGAACTAACTATGGCTACACCTTC	CASSSDRGTNYGYTF
NA	TRBJ1-2	TRBV11-1	NA	TGTGCCAGCAGCTTAGGGTCGCTGCAGGAAAACTACACCTTC	CASSLGSLQENYTF
TRBD1	TRBJ2-2	TRBV5-1	NA	TGCGCCAGCAGCCTGGACAGGGCGGGGACCGGGGAGCTGTTTTTT	CASSLDRAGTGELFF
NA	TRBJ2-2	TRBV4-2	NA	TGTGCCAGCAGGCAGACTCGCCCGAGGACCGGGGAGCTGTTTTTT	CASRQTRPRTGELFF
NA	TRBJ2-5	TRBV7-9	NA	TGTGCCAGCAGCCAGGGACTCTGGGAGACCCAGTACTTC	CASSQGLWETQYF
NA	TRBJ1-1	TRBV4-1	few	TGCGCCAGCAGCCAAGCAGGGTGGACTTTCTTT	CASSQAGWTFF
TRBD1	TRBJ1-2	TRBV5-1	NA	TGCGCCAGCAGCGGGGACAGGGCCAACTATGGCTACACCTTC	CASSGDRANYGYTF
TRBD2	TRBJ2-7	TRBV7-2	NA	TGTGCCAGCAGCACACCGGGACTAGCGGCGCAGTACTTC	CASSTPGLAAQYF
NA	TRBJ2-1	TRBV5-1	NA	TGCGCCAGCAGCTCCCTAGGTCCCAATGAGCAGTTCTTC	CASSSLGPNEQFF
NA	TRBJ2-3	TRBV11-3	NA	TGTGCCAGCAGCTTAACGTGGGGTGGCACAGATACGCAGTATTTT	CASSLTWGGTDTQYF
NA	TRBJ2-3	TRBV24-1	NA	TGTGCCACCAGTGATTTGACGGGAGCTCGCACAGATACGCAGTATTTT	CATSDLTGARTDTQYF